The source of this TCR beta chain is a study of T cells in Graves' hyperthyroidism and ophthalmopathy. Study-level findings and limits: Ophthalmopathy was model-predicted a median roughly 6.2 months pre-onset. Blood also held most thyroid clonotypes expanded beyond 0.001. Ophthalmopathy and stable hyperthyroidism were separated by a 13 V-J model.

In this sample, this clonotype turned up a few times. The antigen remains undetermined. Around 10 ml fresh peripheral blood yielded the PBMCs. Amplification of TCR beta CDR3 regions used RNA as the template. First-round RT-PCR of the TCR CDR3 relied on the HTBI primer set. TCRdb used MiXCR to reprocess the multiplex PCR reads, holding one entry per CDR3 protein. Among around 440,000 distinct CDR3 sequences listed, about 15% were seen once. The clonotype originates from a woman between 18 and 29 years old with Graves' hyperthyroidism. Sample: blood.

The CDR3: CASKLTMNTEAFF. In DNA, the CDR3 is TGTGCCAGTAAGCTGACAATGAACACTGAAGCTTTCTTT. The chain employs TRBV19 and TRBJ1-1; D ambiguous. The V and J ends lost 7 bases and 0 bases respectively, with 9 bases between them. Germline assignment: CDR1 LNHDA and CDR2 SQIVND (reference sequence). The CDR3 spans 13 residues.